Listed below are T cell receptor beta chains from one sample, sequenced in a study of CD8+ T cells in alopecia areata. Profiled with immunoSEQ multiplex PCR; TCRdb holds only in-frame clones, not every one. This sample has 110,000 or so clones, with roughly 50% found just once. Sequenced material: CD8+ T cells sorted from blood, taken at week 4, from a patient treated with tofacitinib. Every receptor here comes from a human donor with alopecia areata. CDR3s include the opening cysteine and the closing phenylalanine or tryptophan. The D gene is left open where the match is weak. The listing skips clone size in some rows; elsewhere it reads once, few, many or a size class.

- TRBJ2-7 TRBV7-9 - TGTGCCAGCAGCTTCCTCGGGCCCGGGGGCGAGCAGTACTTC CASSFLGPGGEQYF
TRBD2 TRBJ2-3 TRBV14 - TGTGCCAGCAGCCAGTTCCGGACTAGGAGATCAGATACGCAGTATTTT CASSQFRTRRSDTQYF
TRBD1 TRBJ1-2 TRBV5-1 - TGCGCCAGCAGCTTCACAGGGGGCGACCCCTATGGCTACACCTTC CASSFTGGDPYGYTF
- TRBJ2-4 TRBV5-6 - TGTGCCAGCAGCTTGGGGCAGGGTGACATTCAGTACTTC CASSLGQGDIQYF
- TRBJ2-2 TRBV7-3 - TGTGCCAGCAGCTTAACTAGCGCGAACACCGGGGAGCTGTTTTTT CASSLTSANTGELFF
- TRBJ2-5 TRBV2 - TGTGCCAGTGAACAGGGTATCAAGACCCAGTACTTC CASEQGIKTQYF
TRBD1 TRBJ2-3 TRBV7-9 - TGTGCCAGCATCCATACAGGGGGCACAGATACGCAGTATTTT CASIHTGGTDTQYF
- TRBJ1-2 TRBV30 - TGTGCCTTGTTGTATAGGGCCAACTATGGCTACACCTTC CALLYRANYGYTF
TRBD1 TRBJ2-4 TRBV7-9 once TGTGCCAGCAGCTTAGGCGGTGGGACAGGACGTTCCTTC CASSLGGGTGRSF
TRBD1 TRBJ1-4 TRBV29-1 - TGCAGCGTTGGAGGACAGGGTGGTACTAATGAAAAACTGTTTTTT CSVGGQGGTNEKLFF
- TRBJ1-5 TRBV2 - TGTGCCAGCGTCAGGGGAAGCAATCAGCCCCAGCATTTT CASVRGSNQPQHF
TRBD2 TRBJ2-7 TRBV29-1 few TGCAGCGTCCTTCGGACTAGCGGGGGATACGAGCAGTACTTC CSVLRTSGGYEQYF
TRBD2 TRBJ2-3 TRBV7-2 - TGTGCCAGCAGACCTAGCGGGGGACGCACAGATACGCAGTATTTT CASRPSGGRTDTQYF
- TRBJ2-4 TRBV2 - TGTGCCAGCAGTGATATTGGGGGATTAGCCAAAAACATTCAGTACTTC CASSDIGGLAKNIQYF
TRBD1 TRBJ1-2 TRBV4-1 - TGCGCCAGCAGCCATCGACAGGGGGCGGACTATGGCTACACCTTC CASSHRQGADYGYTF
- TRBJ2-1 TRBV23-1 - TGCGCCAGCAGTCAAGAGCGGTACAGGTCCTACAATGAGCAGTTCTTC CASSQERYRSYNEQFF
TRBD1 TRBJ2-7 TRBV23-1 few TGCGCCAGCAGACCCATTCCGGGGACAGGGGTCTACGAGCAGTACTTC CASRPIPGTGVYEQYF
- TRBJ1-1 TRBV29-1 - TGCAGCGTTGGGACATACACTGAAGCTTTCTTT CSVGTYTEAFF
- TRBJ1-5 TRBV15 - TGTGCCACCGGCTACAGGGATAGCAATCAGCCCCAGCATTTT CATGYRDSNQPQHF
- TRBJ2-5 TRBV20-1 - TGCAGTGCTAGTGTGCAAGAGACCCAGTACTTC CSASVQETQYF
- TRBJ1-6 TRBV19 - TGTGCCAGTAGTGACCCAGAGGGCAATTCACCCCTCCACTTT CASSDPEGNSPLHF
- TRBJ1-2 TRBV29-1 - TGCAGCGTGGGGGACAACTATGGCTACACCTTC CSVGDNYGYTF
- TRBJ1-2 TRBV13 - TGTGCCAGCAGCTTGACAGGCGCCTATGGCTACACCTTC CASSLTGAYGYTF
- TRBJ2-5 TRBV29-1 few TGCAGCGCCACATTAGTAGGCGAAGAGACCCAGTACTTC CSATLVGEETQYF
- TRBJ2-6 TRBV29-1 - TGCAGCGTGTGGTGGGGGGCCAACGTCCTGACTTTC CSVWWGANVLTF
- TRBJ2-6 TRBV23-1 few TGCGCCAGCAGCCAAGAGATCACCTCTGGGGCCAACGTCCTGACTTTC CASSQEITSGANVLTF
TRBD2 TRBJ2-3 TRBV27 - TGTGCCAGCAGTCCTCGGACTAGCGGGGTCACAGATACGCAGTATTTT CASSPRTSGVTDTQYF